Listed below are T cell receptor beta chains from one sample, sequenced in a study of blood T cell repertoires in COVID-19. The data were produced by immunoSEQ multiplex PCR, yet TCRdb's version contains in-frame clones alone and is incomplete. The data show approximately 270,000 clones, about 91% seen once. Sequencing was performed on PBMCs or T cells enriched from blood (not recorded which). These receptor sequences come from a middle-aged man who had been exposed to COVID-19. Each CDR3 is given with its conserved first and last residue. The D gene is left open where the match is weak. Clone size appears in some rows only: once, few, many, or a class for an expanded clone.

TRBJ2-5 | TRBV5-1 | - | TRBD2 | CASSLGSGRSGETQYF | TGCGCCAGCAGCTTGGGTAGCGGGAGATCGGGGGAGACCCAGTACTTC
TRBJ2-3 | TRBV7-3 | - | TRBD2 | CASSPSGLAGHSSTDTQYF | TGTGCCAGCAGCCCATCGGGACTAGCGGGACACTCTAGCACAGATACGCAGTATTTT
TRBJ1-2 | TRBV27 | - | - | CASSSPQGRRGYTF | TGTGCCAGCAGTAGCCCCCAGGGGCGGAGAGGCTACACCTTC
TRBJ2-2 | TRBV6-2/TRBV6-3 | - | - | CASSIQGNTGELFF | TGTGCCAGCAGCATACAGGGGAACACCGGGGAGCTGTTTTTT
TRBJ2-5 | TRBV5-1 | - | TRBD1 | CASSLTTQGAGETQYF | TGCGCCAGCAGCTTGACCACTCAGGGGGCAGGGGAGACCCAGTACTTC
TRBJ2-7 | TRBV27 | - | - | CASSLSGNRFSYEQYF | TGTGCCAGCAGTTTATCCGGCAACAGATTCTCCTACGAGCAGTACTTC
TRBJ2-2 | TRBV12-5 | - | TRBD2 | CASGLVAGGPDTGELFF | TGTGCTAGTGGTTTGGTAGCGGGAGGGCCCGACACCGGGGAGCTGTTTTTT
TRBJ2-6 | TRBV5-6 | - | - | CASSLEGFGANVLTF | TGTGCCAGCAGCTTGGAGGGGTTTGGGGCCAACGTCCTGACTTTC
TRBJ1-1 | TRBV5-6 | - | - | CASSLARRWEAFF | TGTGCCAGCAGCTTGGCCCGTCGGTGGGAAGCTTTCTTT
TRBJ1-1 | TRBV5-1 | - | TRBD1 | CASSLWGQRLLNTEAFF | TGCGCCAGCAGCTTATGGGGACAGAGGCTTTTGAACACTGAAGCTTTCTTT
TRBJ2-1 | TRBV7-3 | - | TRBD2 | CASSTGTTSFREQFF | TGTGCCAGCAGCACCGGGACTACCTCCTTCAGGGAGCAGTTCTTC
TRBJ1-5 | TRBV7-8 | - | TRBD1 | CASSHGQGFQPQHF | TGTGCCAGCAGCCACGGACAGGGTTTCCAGCCCCAGCATTTT
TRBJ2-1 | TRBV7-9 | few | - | CASRTITGSAHNEQFF | TGTGCCAGCAGGACCATAACAGGGAGCGCACACAATGAGCAGTTCTTC
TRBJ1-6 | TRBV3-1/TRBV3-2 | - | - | CASSPRDINSPLHF | TGTGCCAGCAGCCCCCGGGACATTAATTCACCCCTCCACTTT
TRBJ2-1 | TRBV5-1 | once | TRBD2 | CASSLILAGVHEQFF | TGCGCCAGCAGCTTGATACTAGCGGGAGTCCATGAGCAGTTCTTC
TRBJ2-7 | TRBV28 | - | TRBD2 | CASTWGGAYEQYF | TGTGCCAGCACCTGGGGGGGGGCCTACGAGCAGTACTTC
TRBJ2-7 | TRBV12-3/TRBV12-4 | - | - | CASSLWQTYEQYF | TGTGCCAGCAGTTTATGGCAAACCTACGAGCAGTACTTC
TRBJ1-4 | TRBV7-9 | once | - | CASSLSQGSEKLFF | TGTGCCAGCAGCTTGAGCCAGGGAAGCGAAAAACTGTTTTTT
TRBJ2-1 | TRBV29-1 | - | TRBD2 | CSVGLAGGPAWEGEQFF | TGCAGCGTGGGACTAGCGGGAGGCCCCGCTTGGGAGGGTGAGCAGTTCTTC
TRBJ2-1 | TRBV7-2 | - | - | CASSLEAQGYNEQFF | TGTGCCAGCAGCTTAGAGGCCCAGGGATACAATGAGCAGTTCTTC
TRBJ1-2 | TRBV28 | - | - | CASSLTEHYGYTF | TGTGCCAGCAGTCTGACAGAGCACTATGGCTACACCTTC
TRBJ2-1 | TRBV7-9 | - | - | CASSLVRGTYNEQFF | TGTGCCAGCAGCTTAGTCAGGGGAACCTACAATGAGCAGTTCTTC
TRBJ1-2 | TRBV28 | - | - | CASSTNGGANYGYTF | TGTGCCAGCAGTACGAACGGGGGGGCCAACTATGGCTACACCTTC
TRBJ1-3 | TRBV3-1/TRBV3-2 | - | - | CASSPQGRSGNTIYF | TGTGCCAGCAGCCCGCAGGGTAGGTCTGGAAACACCATATATTTT
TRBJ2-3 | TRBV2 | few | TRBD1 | CASSLRQGGADTQYF | TGTGCCAGCAGTCTGAGACAGGGTGGCGCAGATACGCAGTATTTT
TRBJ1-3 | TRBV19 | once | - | CASFFGNTIYF | TGTGCCAGTTTCTTCGGAAACACCATATATTTT
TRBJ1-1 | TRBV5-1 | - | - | CASSPTGHTNTEAFF | TGCGCCAGCAGCCCCACGGGACACACGAACACTGAAGCTTTCTTT
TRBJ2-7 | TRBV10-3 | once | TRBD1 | CAISDYSTGGRYEQYF | TGTGCCATCAGTGATTACTCGACAGGGGGCCGGTACGAGCAGTACTTC
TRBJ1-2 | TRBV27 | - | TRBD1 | CASSPGTGRTYGYTF | TGTGCCAGCAGTCCCGGGACAGGGCGCACCTATGGCTACACCTTC
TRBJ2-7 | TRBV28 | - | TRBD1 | CASRDRADLNF | TGTGCCAGCAGAGACAGGGCCGATTTGAACTTC
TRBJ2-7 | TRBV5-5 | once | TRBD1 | CASSATGTGYEQYF | TGTGCCAGCAGCGCAACCGGGACAGGGTACGAGCAGTACTTC
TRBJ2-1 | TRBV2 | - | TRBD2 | CASSELLAGGRVWVQFF | TGTGCCAGCAGTGAATTACTAGCGGGAGGGAGGGTATGGGTGCAGTTCTTC
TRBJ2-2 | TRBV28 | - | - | CASSFATVGGELFF | TGTGCCAGCAGTTTCGCTACAGTAGGCGGGGAGCTGTTTTTT
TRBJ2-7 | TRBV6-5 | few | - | CASRVSPDRAYEQYF | TGTGCCAGCAGGGTAAGCCCGGACAGAGCCTACGAGCAGTACTTC
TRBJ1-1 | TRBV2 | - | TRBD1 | CASSREQGATTEAFF | TGTGCCAGCAGTCGAGAACAGGGGGCTACCACTGAAGCTTTCTTT
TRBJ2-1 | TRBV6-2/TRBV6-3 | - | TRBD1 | CASSDRVGNNEQFF | TGTGCCAGCAGCGACAGGGTAGGAAACAATGAGCAGTTCTTC
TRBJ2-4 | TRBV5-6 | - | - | CASSSTTGNIQYF | TGTGCCAGCAGCTCTACCACAGGAAACATTCAGTACTTC
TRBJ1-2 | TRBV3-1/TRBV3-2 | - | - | CASSQVGSPHYGYTF | TGTGCCAGCAGCCAAGTCGGGTCCCCACACTATGGCTACACCTTC
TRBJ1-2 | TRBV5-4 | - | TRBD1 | CASSLAGQGDVYGYTF | TGTGCCAGCAGCTTGGCCGGACAGGGGGATGTCTATGGCTACACCTTC
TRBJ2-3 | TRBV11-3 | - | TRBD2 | CASSLRTRRTSSTDTQYF | TGTGCCAGCAGCCTCCGGACTAGGAGGACTTCTAGCACAGATACGCAGTATTTT
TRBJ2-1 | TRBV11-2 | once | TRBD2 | CASRSGTSVYNEQFF | TGTGCCAGCAGATCCGGGACTAGCGTATACAATGAGCAGTTCTTC
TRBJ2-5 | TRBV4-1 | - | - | CASSLTSRGARSNQETQYF | TGCGCCAGCAGCCTCACCTCCCGGGGGGCTCGGTCAAACCAAGAGACCCAGTACTTC